Shown below are 15 T cell receptor beta chains from a single sample sequenced in a study of T cell changes during pregnancy in multiple sclerosis (dated by TCRdb to the late 2010s). Libraries were prepared through the immunoSEQ multiplex PCR assay. Not all clones reach the TCRdb copy of this immuneACCESS table, which keeps in-frame sequences only. Checked studies attribute under half of the gap to unresolved V genes and leave the rest unexplained. The sample table shows about 80,000 clones, and 92% are seen once. Of the sample, almost 1.5% is held by the ten largest clones. The material was peripheral blood, obtained before pregnancy. The receptors derive from a female donor with multiple sclerosis, enrolled in a pregnancy study.

The chain combines TRBV29-1 with TRBJ2-7; D might be TRBD1 (6 bases). With 4 bases removed from V and 4 bases from J, the gap between germline ends came to 14 bases. The CDR3 spans 13 residues. Germline V gene lookup returns CDR1 SQVTM and CDR2 ANQGSEA. The CDR3, as DNA: TGCAGCGTTGGGGCAGGGGAAGGGTACGAGCAGTACTTC. Protein sequence: CSVGAGEGYEQYF.

The J gene is TRBJ2-7, the V gene TRBV14; 10 bases are a match to TRBD1. This CDR3 has 16 residues. J was trimmed by 3 bases and V by 5 bases; bases with no gene match: 10. Germline lookup yields CDR1 SGHDN and CDR2 FVKESK. CDR3 loop: CASSKLGDRGIYEQYF. Written as DNA, the CDR3 is TGTGCCAGCAGCAAGCTAGGGGACAGGGGTATCTACGAGCAGTACTTC.

DNA of the CDR3: TGTGCCAGCAGCTCCGATAGACCCGGGACTAGAGATGGCGGTGGAGGGGAGACCCAGTACTTC. As protein: CASSSDRPGTRDGGGGETQYF. The gene calls are TRBV7-8 and TRBJ2-5; TRBD2 matches 8 bases. Germline V gene sequence: CDR1 SGHVS, CDR2 FQNEAQ. The V gene end was trimmed by 4 bases and the J gene end by 5 bases; junction bases not matched to a gene: 27. The CDR3 totals 21 residues.

This clone was seen once. The rearrangement joins TRBV7-9 to TRBJ1-2; maybe TRBD1 (6 bases). The CDR3 covers 13 residues. Germline lookup yields CDR1 SEHNR and CDR2 FQNEAQ (reference sequence). The V and J ends lost 1 base and 7 bases respectively, with 10 bases between them. CDR3 sequence (DNA): TGTGCCAGCAGCTTAGTTGGGGGCCCTGGCTACACCTTC. Translated, it gives CASSLVGGPGYTF.

The genes are TRBV5-1 and TRBJ2-3, with TRBD2 matching over 10 bases. The germline CDR1 and CDR2 sequences are SGHRS and YFSETQ. The CDR3 extends over 16 amino acids. With 0 bases clipped from V and 5 bases from J, the junction kept 6 bases outside the gene matches. Here the CDR3 reads CASSLAPSSGGDTQYF. CDR3 in DNA: TGCGCCAGCAGCTTGGCCCCCTCTAGCGGGGGAGATACGCAGTATTTT.

The chain links TRBV6-5 to TRBJ2-5; 8 nucleotides match TRBD2. The V segment lost 7 bases and the J segment 4 bases; nucleotides outside the gene matches: 2. The CDR3 consists of 12 residues. Per germline, CDR1 MNHEY and CDR2 SVGAGI. The CDR3 loop is CASTGGRETQYF. DNA of the CDR3: TGTGCCAGCACGGGGGGGCGAGAGACCCAGTACTTC.

This clone came up once. The chain couples TRBV2 to TRBJ1-3, with 7 positions matching TRBD1. CDR3 size: 15 residues. CDR1 and CDR2 (germline): SNHLY, FYNNEI. Germline trimming cut 3 bases from V and 4 bases from J; bases unmatched to any gene: 6. The CDR3 sequence is CASSEEGAGGNTIYF. The CDR3 DNA is TGTGCCAGCAGTGAGGAGGGGGCCGGAGGAAACACCATATATTTT.

This clone has only a few counts. The gene calls are TRBV6-5 and TRBJ1-3; 8 bases map to TRBD1. Germline V gives CDR1 MNHEY, CDR2 SVGAGI. With V trimmed by 0 bases and J by 6 bases, 7 bases remained unmatched. The CDR3 loop spans 16 amino acids. This CDR3 reads CASSYSAGGIVNTIYF. The CDR3 nucleotides read TGTGCCAGCAGTTACTCCGCAGGGGGCATAGTAAACACCATATATTTT.

This chain uses TRBV7-2 with TRBJ1-6; 7 nucleotides agree with TRBD1. Germline CDR1 and CDR2: SGHTA and FQGNSA. The CDR3 runs 15 residues. V lost 4 bases, J lost 5 bases, and 5 bases stayed unmatched. DNA of the CDR3: TGTGCCAGCAGCTCGGAGGGACAGAATAATTCACCCCTCCACTTT. Translated: CASSSEGQNNSPLHF.

The chain has TRBV6-1 and TRBJ1-5, with D perhaps TRBD1 (6 bases). Trimming removed 1 base from V and 6 bases from J, with 16 bases in between. The CDR3 is made up of 16 amino acids. Germline V gives CDR1 MNHNS, CDR2 SASEGT. In DNA form, the CDR3 reads TGTGCCAGCAGTGAAGTCCCTCAGGGGAAAGGTCAGCCCCAGCATTTT. This codes for CASSEVPQGKGQPQHF.

V usage is TRBV6-6 and J usage is TRBJ2-7, with a possible D match to TRBD2 (6 bases). Trimming pared 2 bases from V and 6 bases from J, leaving 17 bases between. This CDR3 has 15 amino acids. Per the germline V gene, CDR1 is MNHNY and CDR2 is SVGAGI (reference sequence). The CDR3 sequence is CASSYLDLATGEQYF. The CDR3, as DNA: TGTGCCAGCAGTTACCTGGATCTAGCGACTGGCGAGCAGTACTTC.

CDR3 residues: CSIERGGENTGELFF. CDR3 nucleotide sequence: TGCAGCATCGAAAGGGGCGGGGAGAACACCGGGGAGCTGTTTTTT. The rearrangement links TRBV29-1 to TRBJ2-2; maybe TRBD2 (6 bases). The V end lost 8 bases, the J end lost 1 base, and 17 bases lay between the germline ends. Germline lookup yields CDR1 SQVTM and CDR2 ANQGSEA. The CDR3 sequence is 15 residues long.

V usage is TRBV19 and J usage is TRBJ1-4, with TRBD1 as a possible D gene (6 bases). V lost 5 bases and J 5 bases, leaving 18 bases between the germline ends. This CDR3 comprises 16 residues. CDR1 and CDR2 (germline): LNHDA, SQIVND (reference sequence). The CDR3 DNA reads as TGTGCCAGTAGTCCGCGGGCGAGGGGGGGAAATGAAAAACTGTTTTTT. It yields the protein CASSPRARGGNEKLFF.

The chain uses TRBV2 and TRBJ1-6; TRBD1 matches 7 bases. This CDR3 spans 16 amino acids. The germline gives CDR1 SNHLY, CDR2 FYNNEI. V dropped 0 bases and J dropped 10; count of bases not matched to a gene: 9. In nucleotides, the CDR3 is TGTGCCAGCAGTGAAGCTTCAGGGGGTAAAGGATCACCCCTCCACTTT. Translated, it gives CASSEASGGKGSPLHF.

This rearrangement joins TRBV29-1 to TRBJ2-7, with TRBD2 matching 7 bases. Germline CDR1 SQVTM, CDR2 ANQGSEA. V lost 6 bases, J lost 3 bases, and 8 bases stayed unmatched. The CDR3 contains 13 residues. The CDR3 region has the DNA TGCAGCGTCCTTTTATGGGAGGGCTACGAGCAGTACTTC. It translates to CSVLLWEGYEQYF.